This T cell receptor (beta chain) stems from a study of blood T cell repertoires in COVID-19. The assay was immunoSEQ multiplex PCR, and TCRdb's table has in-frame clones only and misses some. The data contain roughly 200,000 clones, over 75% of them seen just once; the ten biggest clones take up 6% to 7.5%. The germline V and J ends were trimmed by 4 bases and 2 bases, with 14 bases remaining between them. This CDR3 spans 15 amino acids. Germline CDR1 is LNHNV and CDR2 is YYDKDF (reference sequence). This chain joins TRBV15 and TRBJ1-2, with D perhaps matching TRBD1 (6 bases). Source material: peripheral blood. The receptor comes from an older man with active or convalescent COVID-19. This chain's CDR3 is CATSIKGGFNYGYTF. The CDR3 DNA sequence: TGTGCCACCAGCATTAAAGGGGGTTTCAACTATGGCTACACCTTC. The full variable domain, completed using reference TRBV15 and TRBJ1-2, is DAMVIQNPRYQVTQFGKPVTLSCSQTLNHNVMYWYQQKSSQAPKLLFHYYDKDFNNEADTPDNFQSRRPNTSFCFLDIRSPGLGDTAMYLCATSIKGGFNYGYTFGSGTRLTVV.